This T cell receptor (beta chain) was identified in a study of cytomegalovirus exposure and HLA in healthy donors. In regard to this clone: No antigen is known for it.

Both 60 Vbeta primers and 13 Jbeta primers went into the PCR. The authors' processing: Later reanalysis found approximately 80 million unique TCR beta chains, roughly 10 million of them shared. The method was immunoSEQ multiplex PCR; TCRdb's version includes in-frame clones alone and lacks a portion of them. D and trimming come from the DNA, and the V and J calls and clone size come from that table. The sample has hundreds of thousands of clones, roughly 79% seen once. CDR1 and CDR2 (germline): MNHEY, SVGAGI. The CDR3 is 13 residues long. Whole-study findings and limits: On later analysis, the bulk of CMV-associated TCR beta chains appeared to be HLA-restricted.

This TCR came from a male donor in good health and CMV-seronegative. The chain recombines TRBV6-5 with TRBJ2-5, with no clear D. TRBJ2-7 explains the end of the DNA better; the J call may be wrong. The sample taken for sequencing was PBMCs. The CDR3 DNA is TGTGCCAGCAGTTACGGAGACTCCTACGAGCAGTACTTC. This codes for CASSYGDSYEQYF.